This TCR beta chain is from a study of hypomethylating agent response in myelodysplastic syndrome. Turning to the study itself: Four or five patients were non-responders, while six or seven showed complete response or hematologic improvement.

Produced via immunoSEQ multiplex PCR; TCRdb's table is partial and in-frame only. Among 5,000 to 7,000 clones listed, 70% to 90% were seen once. Findings and limits, study-wide: More novel clonotypes appeared in responders; more contracted clonotypes appeared in non-responders after treatment. Richness, rarefaction diversity and clonality did not change significantly after hypomethylating treatment. Healthy controls were not age-matched to MDS patients, possibly affecting comparisons.

This clone was seen a handful of times. Antigen: not known. This receptor was taken from a human donor with myelodysplastic syndrome. Sample: bone marrow, taken before or after starting hypomethylating agent treatment for myelodysplastic syndrome (not recorded which).

CDR3 loop: CASSPPSPTQFF. DNA of the CDR3: TGTGCCAGCAGCCCCCCCTCGCCAACGCAGTTCTTC. V and J are TRBV7-8 and TRBJ2-1; no firm D call. Looked up from germline, CDR1 is SGHVS and CDR2 is FQNEAQ. The CDR3 spans 12 residues. Trimming pared 5 bases from V and 12 bases from J, leaving 14 bases between.